Following are 14 T cell receptor beta chains from one sample sequenced in a study of T cells after yellow fever vaccination. TCRdb analysed the 5' RACE reads with MiXCR anew, one entry per CDR3 protein. The table shows about 260,000 distinct CDR3 sequences, with over 10% occurring only once. The sequencing used CD4+ T cells sorted from PBMCs, collected 45 days after the yellow fever booster vaccination. Receptors were obtained from a man aged 25 to 40 who received the YFV17D yellow fever vaccine.

V and J are TRBV7-9 and TRBJ1-2, with D hard to call. Germline V gene lookup returns CDR1 SEHNR and CDR2 FQNEAQ (reference sequence). There are 15 residues in the CDR3. Deletions cut 0 bases from V and 3 bases from J, with 11 bases between. This chain's CDR3 is CASSLAIGSYYGYTF. Written as DNA, the CDR3 is TGTGCCAGCAGCTTAGCGATAGGCAGCTACTATGGCTACACCTTC.

The V gene is TRBV6-1, the J gene TRBJ2-3; TRBD1 aligns across 7 bases. Germline loops: CDR1 MNHNS, CDR2 SASEGT. This CDR3 has 14 amino acids. Trimming cost V 6 bases and J 3 bases; bases outside gene matches: 6. The CDR3 loop reads CASRSTGLTDTQYF. DNA for the CDR3: TGTGCCAGCAGATCGACAGGGCTAACAGATACGCAGTATTTT.

The chain combines TRBV7-8 with TRBJ2-2; the D gene could be TRBD1 or TRBD2 (6 bases each). CDR3 size: 16 residues. Germline CDR1 reads SGHVS; CDR2 reads FQNEAQ. Trimming pared 7 bases from V and 0 bases from J, leaving 15 bases between. CDR3: CASTTGGLTNTGELFF. The DNA of the CDR3 is TGTGCCAGCACCACCGGGGGCCTAACGAACACCGGGGAGCTGTTTTTT.

The rearrangement links TRBV5-6 to TRBJ2-5; either TRBD1 or TRBD2 may supply D (6 bases each). Trimming removed 1 base from V and 2 bases from J, with 24 bases in between. This CDR3 is built from 19 residues. The germline CDR1 and CDR2 sequences are SGHDT and YYEEEE. The CDR3 nucleotides read TGTGCCAGCAGCTTGTACCGGACAGCCCGGACTGGGACTCAAGAGACCCAGTACTTC. It translates to CASSLYRTARTGTQETQYF. Variable domain in full (rest from reference TRBV5-6 and TRBJ2-5): DAGVTQSPTHLIKTRGQQVTLRCSPKSGHDTVSWYQQALGQGPQFIFQYYEEEERQRGNFPDRFSGHQFPNYSSELNVNALLLGDSALYLCASSLYRTARTGTQETQYFGPGTRLLVL.

The chain recombines TRBV30 with TRBJ2-5, with D possibly called TRBD1 or TRBD2 (5 bases each). The CDR3 is 12 amino acids. CDR1 is GTSNPN and CDR2 is SVGIG in the germline V gene (reference sequence). The V end was cut by 3 bases, the J end by 1 base, with 6 bases between. The CDR3 nucleotides are TGTGCCTGGAGCGGGGCCCAAGAGACCCAGTACTTC. It is translated as CAWSGAQETQYF. The complete variable domain, with remaining parts taken from reference TRBV30 and TRBJ2-5, reads SQTIHQWPATLVQPVGSPLSLECTVEGTSNPNLYWYRQAAGRGLQLLFYSVGIGQISSEVPQNLSASRPQDRQFILSSKKLLLSDSGFYLCAWSGAQETQYFGPGTRLLVL.

This clonotype came up a few times. The rearrangement links TRBV20-1 to TRBJ2-2; D is perhaps TRBD1 (5 bases). V dropped 1 base and J dropped 5 bases, with 14 bases sitting between them. This CDR3 contains 15 residues. The germline V gene encodes CDR1 DFQATT and CDR2 SNEGSKA (reference sequence). The CDR3 DNA sequence: TGCAGTGCTAGAGGAGAGTCAGGGTATACCGGGGAGCTGTTTTTT. Translation gives CSARGESGYTGELFF.

This clonotype came up a few times. The V call is TRBV10-3, the J call TRBJ2-5; perhaps D is TRBD1 or TRBD2 (7 bases each). Germline lookup yields CDR1 ENHRY and CDR2 SYGVKD. The V end was cut by 5 bases, the J end by 2 bases, with 21 bases between. There are 17 residues in the CDR3. The CDR3 reads CAISIWGGGLYQETQYF. DNA of the CDR3: TGTGCCATCAGTATTTGGGGAGGGGGCCTCTATCAAGAGACCCAGTACTTC.

This clonotype was detected only a few times. V gene TRBV7-2 combines with J gene TRBJ2-7; 8 bases line up with TRBD2. Germline-derived CDR1 and CDR2 are SGHTA and FQGNSA. The CDR3 is 15 amino acids. Germline trimming cut 2 bases from V and 4 bases from J; bases unmatched to any gene: 7. The DNA for the CDR3 is TGTGCCAGCAGCTTATTCCGGGAGGGCCTTTACGAGCAGTACTTC. This translates into CASSLFREGLYEQYF.

V is TRBV6-1 and J is TRBJ2-3; TRBD1 agrees at 11 bases. Per the germline V gene, CDR1 is MNHNS and CDR2 is SASEGT. CDR3 length: 15 amino acids. J gave up 5 bases and V 6 bases, and 7 bases lay outside the gene matches. For the CDR3, the DNA is TGTGCCAGCAGCTCGACCGGGACAGGGGGAGATACGCAGTATTTT. Amino acids: CASSSTGTGGDTQYF.

This clonotype has only a few counts. The junction and the germline gene differ at one end; a read error may be behind it. This chain links TRBV20-1 with TRBJ2-1, with D uncertain. The CDR3 is 14 amino acids. CDR1 is DFQATT, CDR2 SNEGSKA, per germline (reference sequence). CDR3 in DNA: TGCAGTGCTAGAGAGCCCCCTCGGTACAGTGAGCAGTTCTTC. This encodes CSAREPPRYSEQFF.

The chain has TRBV7-8 and TRBJ2-3, with D possibly TRBD2 on 5 matching bases. From germline, CDR1 is SGHVS and CDR2 FQNEAQ. This CDR3 has 15 amino acids. V was pared by 5 bases and J by 2 bases, with 14 bases between. The CDR3 nucleotides read TGTGCCAGCAGCAGAGGCGGACTCACCACAGATACGCAGTATTTT. It codes for CASSRGGLTTDTQYF.

In its sample, this clonotype was seen many times. This chain links TRBV5-1 with TRBJ1-1; D is unresolved. This CDR3 has 15 amino acids. Per germline, CDR1 SGHRS and CDR2 YFSETQ. Trimming cost V 0 bases and J 0 bases, with 9 bases left between them. Written as DNA, the CDR3 is TGCGCCAGCAGCTTGGAGGCAGACATGAACACTGAAGCTTTCTTT. It specifies CASSLEADMNTEAFF.

This clonotype was observed a handful of times. This chain uses TRBV10-3 with TRBJ2-1; TRBD2 agrees at 7 bases. The junction had 2 bases not matched to a gene; V was cut back by 3 bases and J by 6 bases. The length of the CDR3 is 13 residues. Germline V gene data show CDR1 as ENHRY and CDR2 as SYGVKD. The CDR3 is CAISETSVNEQFF. The CDR3 nucleotides are TGTGCCATCAGTGAAACTAGCGTCAATGAGCAGTTCTTC.

J is TRBJ1-1 and V is TRBV5-6; D is uncertain. Trimming took 2 bases from V and 6 from J, leaving 8 bases between them. CDR1 SGHDT and CDR2 YYEEEE come from the germline V gene. The CDR3 is 12 amino acids. The CDR3 coding sequence is TGTGCCAGCAGCTTATCCCCCGCTGAAGCTTTCTTT. Translated: CASSLSPAEAFF.